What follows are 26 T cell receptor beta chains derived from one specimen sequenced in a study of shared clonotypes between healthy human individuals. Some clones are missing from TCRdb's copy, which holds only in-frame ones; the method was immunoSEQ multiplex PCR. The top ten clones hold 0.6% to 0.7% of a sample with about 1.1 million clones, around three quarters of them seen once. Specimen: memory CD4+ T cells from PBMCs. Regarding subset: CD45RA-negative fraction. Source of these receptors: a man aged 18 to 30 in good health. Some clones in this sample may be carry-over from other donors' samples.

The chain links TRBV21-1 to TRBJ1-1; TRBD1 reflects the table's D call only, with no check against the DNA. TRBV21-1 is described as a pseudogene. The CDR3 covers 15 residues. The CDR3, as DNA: TGTGCCAGCAGCACCAACATAATTGTGAACACTGAAGCTTTCTTT. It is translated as CASSTNIIVNTEAFF.

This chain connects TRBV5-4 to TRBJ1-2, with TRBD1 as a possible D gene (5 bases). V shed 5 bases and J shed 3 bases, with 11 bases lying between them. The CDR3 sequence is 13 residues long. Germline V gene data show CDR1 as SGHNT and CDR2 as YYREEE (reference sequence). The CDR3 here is CASSEDIYYGYTF. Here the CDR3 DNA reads TGTGCCAGCAGTGAGGACATTTACTATGGCTACACCTTC.

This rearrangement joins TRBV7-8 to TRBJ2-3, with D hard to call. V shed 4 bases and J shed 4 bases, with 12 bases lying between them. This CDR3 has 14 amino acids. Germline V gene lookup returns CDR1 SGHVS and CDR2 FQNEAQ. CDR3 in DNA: TGTGCCAGCAGCTCAACTGGTTCGGCAGATACGCAGTATTTT. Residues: CASSSTGSADTQYF. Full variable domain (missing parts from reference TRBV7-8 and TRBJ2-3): GAGVSQSPRYKVAKRGQDVALRCDPISGHVSLFWYQQALGQGPEFLTYFQNEAQLDKSGLPSDRFFAERPEGSVSTLKIQRTQQEDSAVYLCASSSTGSADTQYFGPGTRLTVL.

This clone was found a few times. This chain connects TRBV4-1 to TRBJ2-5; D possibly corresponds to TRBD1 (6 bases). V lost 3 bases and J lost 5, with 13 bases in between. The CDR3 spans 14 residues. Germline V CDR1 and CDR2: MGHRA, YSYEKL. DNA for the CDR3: TGCGCCAGCAGCCAGCCGGACAGCCACGAGACCCAGTACTTC. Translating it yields CASSQPDSHETQYF.

The CDR3 nucleotides read TGCGCCAGCAGCTCGGACGGATCCAACCGCTCTGGAAACACCATATATTTT. This translates into CASSSDGSNRSGNTIYF. The chain joins TRBV5-1 to TRBJ1-3, with unresolved D. The CDR3 totals 17 residues. The germline V and J ends were trimmed by 3 bases and 0 bases, with 16 bases remaining between them. Germline values: CDR1 SGHRS, CDR2 YFSETQ.

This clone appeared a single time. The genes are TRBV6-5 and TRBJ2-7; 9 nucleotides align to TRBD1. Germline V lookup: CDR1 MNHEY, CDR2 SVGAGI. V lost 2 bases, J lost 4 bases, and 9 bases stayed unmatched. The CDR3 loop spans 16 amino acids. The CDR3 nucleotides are TGTGCCAGCAGTTACACTATCCCGGACAGGGGTTACGAGCAGTACTTC. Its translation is CASSYTIPDRGYEQYF.

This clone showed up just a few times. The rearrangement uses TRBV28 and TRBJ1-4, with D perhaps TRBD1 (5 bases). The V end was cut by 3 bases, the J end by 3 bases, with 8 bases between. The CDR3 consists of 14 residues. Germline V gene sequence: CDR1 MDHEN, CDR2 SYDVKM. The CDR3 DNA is TGTGCCAGCAGTTTGAGGGGTGCTAATGAAAAACTGTTTTTT. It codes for CASSLRGANEKLFF.

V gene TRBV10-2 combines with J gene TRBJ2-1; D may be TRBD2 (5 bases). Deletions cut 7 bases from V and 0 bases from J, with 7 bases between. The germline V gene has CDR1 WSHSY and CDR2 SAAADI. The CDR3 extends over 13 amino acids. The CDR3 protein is CASTGNSYNEQFF. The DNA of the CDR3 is TGCGCCAGCACGGGGAACTCCTACAATGAGCAGTTCTTC.

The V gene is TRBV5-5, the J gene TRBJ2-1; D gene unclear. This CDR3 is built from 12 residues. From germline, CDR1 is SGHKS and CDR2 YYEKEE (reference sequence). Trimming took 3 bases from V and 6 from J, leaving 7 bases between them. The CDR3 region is CASSSTPNEQFF. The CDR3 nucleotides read TGTGCCAGCAGCTCCACACCCAATGAGCAGTTCTTC.

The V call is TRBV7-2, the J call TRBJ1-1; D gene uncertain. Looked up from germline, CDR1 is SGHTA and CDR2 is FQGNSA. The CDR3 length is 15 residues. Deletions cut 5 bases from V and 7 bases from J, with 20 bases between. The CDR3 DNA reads TGTGCCAGCAGCAAAAATCGGGGATCTGACTATGAAGCTTTCTTT. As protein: CASSKNRGSDYEAFF.

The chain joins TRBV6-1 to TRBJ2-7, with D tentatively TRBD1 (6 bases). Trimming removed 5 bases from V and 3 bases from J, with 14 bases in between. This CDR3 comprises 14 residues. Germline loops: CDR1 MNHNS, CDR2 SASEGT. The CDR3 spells CASSKTGPYYEQYF. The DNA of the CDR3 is TGTGCCAGCAGTAAGACAGGCCCATACTACGAGCAGTACTTC.

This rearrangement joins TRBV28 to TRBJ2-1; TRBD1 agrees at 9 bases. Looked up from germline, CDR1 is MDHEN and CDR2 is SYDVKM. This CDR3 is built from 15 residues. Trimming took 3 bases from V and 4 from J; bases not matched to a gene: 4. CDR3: CASSFGDRVYNEQFF. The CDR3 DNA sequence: TGTGCCAGCAGTTTTGGGGACAGGGTTTACAATGAGCAGTTCTTC.

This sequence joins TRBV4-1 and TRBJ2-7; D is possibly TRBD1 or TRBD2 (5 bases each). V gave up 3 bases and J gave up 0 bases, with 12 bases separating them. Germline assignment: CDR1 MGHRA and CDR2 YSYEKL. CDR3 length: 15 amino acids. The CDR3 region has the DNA TGCGCCAGCAGCCAGGGGACCGGAAACTCCTACGAGCAGTACTTC. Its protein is CASSQGTGNSYEQYF.

CDR3 sequence: CASSVSPRESHEQYF. The DNA of the CDR3 is TGTGCCAGCAGCGTGAGCCCTCGGGAGAGCCACGAGCAGTACTTC. The rearrangement joins TRBV9 to TRBJ2-7, with D perhaps matching TRBD2 (6 bases). Germline V gene data show CDR1 as SGDLS and CDR2 as YYNGEE. Between the trimmed V and J ends, which lost 2 bases and 5 bases, there was a span of 17 bases. CDR3 length: 15 residues.

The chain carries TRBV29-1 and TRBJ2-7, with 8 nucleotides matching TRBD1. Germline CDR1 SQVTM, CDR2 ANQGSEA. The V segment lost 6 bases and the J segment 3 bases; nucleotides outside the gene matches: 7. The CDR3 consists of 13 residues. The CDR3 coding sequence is TGCAGCGTGGTGACAGGGGTACACTACGAGCAGTACTTC. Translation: CSVVTGVHYEQYF.

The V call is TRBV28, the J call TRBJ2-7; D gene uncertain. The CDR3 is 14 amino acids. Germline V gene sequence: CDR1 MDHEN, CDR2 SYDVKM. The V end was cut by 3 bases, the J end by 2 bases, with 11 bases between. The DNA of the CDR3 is TGTGCCAGCAGTTTCCCAGCTGATACCTACGAGCAGTACTTC. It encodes CASSFPADTYEQYF.

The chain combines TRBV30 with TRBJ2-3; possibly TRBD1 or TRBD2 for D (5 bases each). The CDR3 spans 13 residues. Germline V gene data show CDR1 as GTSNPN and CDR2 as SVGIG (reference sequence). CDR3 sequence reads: CAWGGPRTDTQYF. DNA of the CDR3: TGTGCTTGGGGCGGGCCCCGCACAGATACGCAGTATTTT.

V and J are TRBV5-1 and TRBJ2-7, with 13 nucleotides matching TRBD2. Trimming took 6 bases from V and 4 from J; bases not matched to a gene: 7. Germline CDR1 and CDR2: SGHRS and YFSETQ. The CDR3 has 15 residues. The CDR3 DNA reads TGCGCCAGCACCCAACTAGCGGGAGGGCCGTACGAGCAGTACTTC. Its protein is CASTQLAGGPYEQYF. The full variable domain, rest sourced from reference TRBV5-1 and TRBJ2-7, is KAGVTQTPRYLIKTRGQQVTLSCSPISGHRSVSWYQQTPGQGLQFLFEYFSETQRNKGNFPGRFSGRQFSNSRSEMNVSTLELGDSALYLCASTQLAGGPYEQYFGPGTRLTVT.

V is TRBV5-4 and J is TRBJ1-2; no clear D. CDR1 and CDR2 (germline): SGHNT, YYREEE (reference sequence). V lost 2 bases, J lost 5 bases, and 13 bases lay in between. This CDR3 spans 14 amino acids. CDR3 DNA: TGTGCCAGCAGCTTACGGACTGATGGGTATGGCTACACCTTC. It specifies CASSLRTDGYGYTF.

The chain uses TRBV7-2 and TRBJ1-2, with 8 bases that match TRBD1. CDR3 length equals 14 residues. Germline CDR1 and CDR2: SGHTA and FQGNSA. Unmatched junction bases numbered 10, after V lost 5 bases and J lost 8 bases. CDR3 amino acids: CASSAPTGGTGYTF. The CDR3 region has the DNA TGTGCCAGCAGCGCCCCAACAGGGGGGACCGGCTACACCTTC.

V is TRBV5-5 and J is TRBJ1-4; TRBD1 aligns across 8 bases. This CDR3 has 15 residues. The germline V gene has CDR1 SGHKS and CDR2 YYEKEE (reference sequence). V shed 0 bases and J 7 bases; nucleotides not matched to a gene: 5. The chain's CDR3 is CASSLGRQGREKLFF. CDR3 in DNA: TGTGCCAGCAGCTTGGGGCGACAGGGGCGTGAAAAACTGTTTTTT.

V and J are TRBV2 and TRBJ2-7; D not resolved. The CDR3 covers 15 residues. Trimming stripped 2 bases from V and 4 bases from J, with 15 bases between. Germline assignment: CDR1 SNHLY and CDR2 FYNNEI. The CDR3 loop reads CASSEPLFSPYEQYF. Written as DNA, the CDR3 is TGTGCCAGCAGTGAACCCCTGTTCTCACCGTACGAGCAGTACTTC. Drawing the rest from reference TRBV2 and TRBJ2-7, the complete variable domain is EPEVTQTPSHQVTQMGQEVILRCVPISNHLYFYWYRQILGQKVEFLVSFYNNEISEKSEIFDDQFSVERPDGSNFTLKIRSTKLEDSAMYFCASSEPLFSPYEQYFGPGTRLTVT.

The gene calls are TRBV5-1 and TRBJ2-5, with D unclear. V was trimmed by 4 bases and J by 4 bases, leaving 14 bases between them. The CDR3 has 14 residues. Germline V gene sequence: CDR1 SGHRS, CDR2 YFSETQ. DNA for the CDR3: TGCGCCAGCAGCCCGGGTGGAAAGAGAGAGACCCAGTACTTC. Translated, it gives CASSPGGKRETQYF.

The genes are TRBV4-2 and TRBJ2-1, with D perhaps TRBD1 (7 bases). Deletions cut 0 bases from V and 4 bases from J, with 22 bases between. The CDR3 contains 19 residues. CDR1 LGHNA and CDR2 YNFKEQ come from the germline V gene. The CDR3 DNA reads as TGTGCCAGCAGCCAAGAATCAGGGGGGAGTAGCGCCCAATACAATGAGCAGTTCTTC. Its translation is CASSQESGGSSAQYNEQFF.

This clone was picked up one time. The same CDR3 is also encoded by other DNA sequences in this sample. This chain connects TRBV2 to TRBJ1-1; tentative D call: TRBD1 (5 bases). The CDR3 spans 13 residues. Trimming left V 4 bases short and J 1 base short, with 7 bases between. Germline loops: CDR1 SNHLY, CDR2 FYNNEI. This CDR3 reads CASSVGGNTEAFF. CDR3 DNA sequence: TGTGCCAGCAGTGTCGGGGGGAACACTGAAGCTTTCTTT.

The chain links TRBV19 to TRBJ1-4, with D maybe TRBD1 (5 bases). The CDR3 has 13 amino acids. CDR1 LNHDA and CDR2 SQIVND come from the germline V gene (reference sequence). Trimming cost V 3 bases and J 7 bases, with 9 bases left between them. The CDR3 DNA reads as TGTGCCAGTAGTATGGGACGCGTTGAAAAACTGTTTTTT. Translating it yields CASSMGRVEKLFF.